This passage covers 23 T cell receptor beta chains from one sample sequenced in a study of CD8 T cells in Susac syndrome. Roughly 0.45 to 1 ug RNA was reverse transcribed with random hexamers. TCRdb re-analysed the immunoSEQ multiplex PCR reads in MiXCR, keeping a single row per CDR3 protein. The data hold 200,000 or so distinct CDR3 sequences, with 90% to 95% observed a single time. The sample was CD8+ T cells from PBMCs. The receptors shown here come from a human donor with multiple sclerosis.

The chain joins TRBV2 to TRBJ2-5; no firm D call. This CDR3 is 15 amino acids long. Germline V gene lookup returns CDR1 SNHLY and CDR2 FYNNEI. V was clipped by 3 bases and J by 5 bases, with 16 bases between them. CDR3 region: CASSEGILGMETQYF. As DNA, the CDR3 is TGTGCCAGCAGTGAGGGCATCCTAGGGATGGAGACCCAGTACTTC.

The chain uses TRBV4-1 and TRBJ2-1, with 7 bases lining up with TRBD2. The CDR3 extends over 16 amino acids. Trimming took 6 bases from V and 5 from J; bases not matched to a gene: 13. The germline V gene has CDR1 MGHRA and CDR2 YSYEKL. The CDR3 bases are TGCGCCAGCAGACAGGCGCCGGGACTACCTAACAATGAGCAGTTCTTC. Translating gives CASRQAPGLPNNEQFF.

The chain joins TRBV18 to TRBJ2-7; tentatively, D is TRBD1 (6 bases). The CDR3 contains 14 residues. Germline V gene data show CDR1 as KGHSH and CDR2 as LQKENI. Trimming cost V 6 bases and J 3 bases, with 15 bases left between them. The CDR3 DNA follows: TGTGCCAGCTCGAATGGGACACAAGTCTACGAGCAGTACTTC. This gives the protein CASSNGTQVYEQYF.

V is TRBV6-5 and J is TRBJ2-7; D unclear. Trimming stripped 2 bases from V and 5 bases from J, with 10 bases between. Germline CDR1 reads MNHEY; CDR2 reads SVGAGI. The CDR3 is made up of 13 amino acids. CDR3 sequence reads: CASSYGEGNEQYF. CDR3 coding DNA: TGTGCCAGCAGTTACGGGGAAGGGAACGAGCAGTACTTC.

The V and J genes are TRBV13 and TRBJ2-4, with D uncertain. Per the germline V gene, CDR1 is PRHDT and CDR2 is FYEKMQ (reference sequence). This CDR3 contains 16 residues. Deletions cut 4 bases from V and 2 bases from J, with 15 bases between. The CDR3 nucleotides are TGTGCCAGCAGCTCTACGGGCAGCCCGACCAAAAACATTCAGTACTTC. This encodes CASSSTGSPTKNIQYF. Complete variable domain (other parts from reference TRBV13 and TRBJ2-4): AAGVIQSPRHLIKEKRETATLKCYPIPRHDTVYWYQQGPGQDPQFLISFYEKMQSDKGSIPDRFSAQQFSDYHSELNMSSLELGDSALYFCASSSTGSPTKNIQYFGAGTRLSVL.

The chain joins TRBV7-9 to TRBJ1-6, with no clear D. The CDR3 has 14 amino acids. V was pared by 5 bases and J by 10 bases, with 15 bases between. CDR1 and CDR2 (germline): SEHNR, FQNEAQ (reference sequence). CDR3 region: CASSLSPRKSPLHF. The CDR3 nucleotides read TGTGCCAGCAGCCTGTCCCCACGAAAATCACCCCTCCACTTT.

This clonotype was observed once. In DNA form, the CDR3 reads TGTGCCAGCAGTGACCCTCCCGGGGAGCTGTTTTTT. Its protein product is CASSDPPGELFF. The gene calls are TRBV2 and TRBJ2-2; no firm D call. Between the trimmed V and J ends, which lost 3 bases and 6 bases, there was a span of 5 bases. The CDR3 extends over 12 amino acids. From germline, CDR1 is SNHLY and CDR2 FYNNEI.

The rearrangement uses TRBV24-1 and TRBJ1-1; D gene ambiguous. This CDR3 has 16 residues. V gave up 3 bases and J gave up 1 base, with 14 bases separating them. Germline V gives CDR1 KGHDR, CDR2 SFDVKD. The CDR3 DNA sequence: TGTGCCACCAGTGATCTCTCCCCCGACGGGAACACTGAAGCTTTCTTT. Translation: CATSDLSPDGNTEAFF.

V is TRBV12-3 or TRBV12-4 and J is TRBJ2-7; the D is unclear. Deletions cut 1 base from V and 6 bases from J, with 13 bases between. The CDR3 totals 14 residues. CDR3 sequence reads: CASSLDGPSGEQYF. The CDR3 bases are TGTGCCAGCAGTTTAGACGGCCCCTCTGGCGAGCAGTACTTC.

CDR3 sequence reads: CASSPQGYGYTF. CDR3 DNA sequence: TGTGCCAGTAGTCCACAGGGGTATGGCTACACCTTC. The chain uses TRBV19 and TRBJ1-2, with TRBD1 identical over 7 bases. The trim removed 5 bases at V and 5 bases at J, leaving 2 bases unmatched. The CDR3 has 12 residues. Germline V gene sequence: CDR1 LNHDA, CDR2 SQIVND (reference sequence).

This clonotype has just one count. The chain carries TRBV10-3 and TRBJ2-2; perhaps D is TRBD1 or TRBD2 (5 bases each). The CDR3 extends over 15 amino acids. Germline V CDR1 and CDR2: ENHRY, SYGVKD. Trimming removed 4 bases from V and 0 bases from J, with 9 bases in between. The CDR3 DNA sequence: TGTGCCATCAGTGGTGGGACCACGAACACCGGGGAGCTGTTTTTT. It translates to CAISGGTTNTGELFF.

The chain employs TRBV2 and TRBJ2-1; D is perhaps TRBD1 (6 bases). The CDR3 totals 15 residues. Trimming stripped 4 bases from V and 0 bases from J, with 10 bases between. CDR1 is SNHLY, CDR2 FYNNEI, per germline. The chain's CDR3 is CASSGEGGSYNEQFF. The CDR3 nucleotides read TGTGCCAGCAGTGGTGAAGGGGGCTCCTACAATGAGCAGTTCTTC. Based on the CDR3 plus reference TRBV2 and TRBJ2-1, the full variable domain is EPEVTQTPSHQVTQMGQEVILRCVPISNHLYFYWYRQILGQKVEFLVSFYNNEISEKSEIFDDQFSVERPDGSNFTLKIRSTKLEDSAMYFCASSGEGGSYNEQFFGPGTRLTVL.

This clonotype was picked up a small number of times. V is TRBV18 and J is TRBJ2-1; TRBD2 aligns across 8 bases. The CDR3 has 11 amino acids. From germline, CDR1 is KGHSH and CDR2 LQKENI. J gave up 9 bases and V 6 bases, and 1 base lay outside the gene matches. For the CDR3, the DNA is TGTGCCAGCTCCCGGGGGGGTGAGCAGTTCTTC. It specifies CASSRGGEQFF.

The chain has TRBV13 and TRBJ1-1, with D hard to call. Trimming pared 0 bases from V and 4 bases from J, leaving 9 bases between. The CDR3 loop spans 14 amino acids. The V gene's germline CDR1 is PRHDT and CDR2 FYEKMQ (reference sequence). CDR3 protein: CASSLGRRRTEAFF. CDR3 sequence (DNA): TGTGCCAGCAGCTTAGGTAGAAGGCGCACTGAAGCTTTCTTT.

J is TRBJ2-1 and V is TRBV12-3 or TRBV12-4; 12 bases map to TRBD1. This CDR3 comprises 17 residues. With V trimmed by 7 bases and J by 4 bases, 11 bases remained unmatched. CDR3 DNA sequence: TGTGCCAGCATTCCTTGGGGGGACAGGGGGCCTTACAATGAGCAGTTCTTC. Protein product: CASIPWGDRGPYNEQFF.

The V call is TRBV7-9, the J call TRBJ2-7; D is unclear. Germline V gene data show CDR1 as SEHNR and CDR2 as FQNEAQ (reference sequence). The CDR3 has 13 amino acids. The germline V and J ends were trimmed by 6 bases and 2 bases, with 11 bases remaining between them. The CDR3 sequence is CASSYGSPYEQYF. As DNA, the CDR3 is TGTGCCAGCAGTTATGGGTCTCCCTACGAGCAGTACTTC.

The genes are TRBV19 and TRBJ2-7, with 10 bases aligning to TRBD2. The CDR3 length is 14 residues. V lost 5 bases, J lost 3 bases, and 4 bases stayed unmatched. Germline V gives CDR1 LNHDA, CDR2 SQIVND (reference sequence). CDR3 DNA sequence: TGTGCCAGTAGTCCCGTAGCGGGGGGCTACGAGCAGTACTTC. Translation gives CASSPVAGGYEQYF.

The rearrangement links TRBV6-2 or TRBV6-3 to TRBJ2-7; D possibly corresponds to TRBD2 (6 bases). Germline values: CDR1 MNHEY, CDR2 SVGEGT. Trimming pared 2 bases from V and 2 bases from J, leaving 10 bases between. The CDR3 sequence is 14 residues long. CDR3 in amino acids: CASSYGTQAYEQYF. CDR3 in DNA: TGTGCCAGCAGTTACGGGACTCAAGCCTACGAGCAGTACTTC.

This chain joins TRBV18 and TRBJ1-4; D unclear. The CDR3 has 12 residues. The V end lost 2 bases, the J end lost 2 bases, and 0 bases lay between the germline ends. Looked up from germline, CDR1 is KGHSH and CDR2 is LQKENI. The DNA of the CDR3 is TGTGCCAGCTCACCAACTAATGAAAAACTGTTTTTT. The encoded protein is CASSPTNEKLFF.

The rearrangement uses TRBV29-1 and TRBJ2-1; D gene unclear. The germline V gene encodes CDR1 SQVTM and CDR2 ANQGSEA. V lost 0 bases, J lost 0 bases, and 12 bases lay in between. This CDR3 contains 16 residues. The CDR3 loop is CSVEETGVSSYNEQFF. In nucleotides, the CDR3 is TGCAGCGTTGAAGAAACGGGCGTTAGCTCCTACAATGAGCAGTTCTTC.

The CDR3, as DNA: TGCAGTGCTGGACTACAGGGGTCCGAGCAGTACTTC. Protein: CSAGLQGSEQYF. This chain links TRBV20-1 with TRBJ2-7, with D perhaps TRBD1 (7 bases). Trimming removed 5 bases from V and 6 bases from J, with 14 bases in between. Germline CDR1 is DFQATT and CDR2 is SNEGSKA (reference sequence). This CDR3 contains 12 residues.

V is TRBV4-3 and J is TRBJ1-1; D may be TRBD1 (5 bases). The V and J ends lost 0 bases and 0 bases respectively, with 11 bases between them. CDR1 and CDR2 from the germline V gene are LGHNA and YSLEER. CDR3 length: 16 amino acids. In DNA, the CDR3 is TGCGCCAGCAGCCAAGAGGGGCCACGGTTGAACACTGAAGCTTTCTTT. Its translation: CASSQEGPRLNTEAFF.

CDR3 protein: CASSVARSGEDYGYTF. For the CDR3, the DNA is TGTGCCAGCAGCGTAGCTCGTTCTGGGGAAGACTATGGCTACACCTTC. The gene calls are TRBV9 and TRBJ1-2; D not certain. The CDR3 is 16 residues long. The ends were cut back, 0 bases at V and 3 bases at J, with 15 bases in the middle. Germline CDR1 SGDLS, CDR2 YYNGEE.